This T cell receptor (beta chain) was identified in a study of blood T cell repertoires in COVID-19 (dated by TCRdb to 2020 to 2021). Regarding the research as a whole: Samples from collaborators originated in the United States, Italy and Spain and spanned both the acute and convalescent phases of COVID-19. The material from the prospective study consisted of cDNA or gDNA derived from T cells, B-cell-depleted T cells, or PBMCs. The dataset comprised deeply sampled blood TCRbeta repertoires from subjects exposed to, actively infected with, or recovered from COVID-19. The repertoires were made available in a free public database intended to serve as a resource for research on the immune response to SARS-CoV-2. Samples were obtained from the ongoing ImmuneRACE study (first 160 participants) and from 1,254 subjects provided by 6 global collaborators. A de-identified subject ID, COVID-19 status, age in years and sex were almost always included in the sample metadata. Where HLA class I and class II types were available, the types were taken from metadata supplied by the sample provider, not from assay-based typing. Summary of the overall study and its limitations: The quantity of clinical and demographic metadata differed by source and by participant and was supplied without curation.

The immunoSEQ Assay, a bias-controlled multiplex PCR, was used to amplify TCRbeta CDR3 regions from genomic DNA. The original pipeline was this. The number of nucleated cells in each sample was estimated from the amplification of reference gene primers within the assay. To quantify the absolute abundance of each unique TCRbeta CDR3 rearrangement, sequence reads were collapsed and filtered. For each sample, productive Simpson clonality was calculated by taking the square root of Simpson's diversity index across productive rearrangements. Drawn from immuneACCESS, this table holds only the in-frame rearrangements with V and J called that TCRdb kept. Clones are partly lost; checked studies trace under half to an unresolved V gene and leave the rest unexplained. V, J and clone size are those of that table, while D and trimming were read from the DNA. The sample has hundreds of thousands of clones on record, approximately 89% of them singletons. The top ten constitute about a tenth of the sample.

Enrolling through a virtual design, the prospective study's participants ranged in age from about 18 to 89 years and lived across around 25 United States geographic areas. In the prospective study, participants were assigned to cohorts based on the clinical history participants reported in a screening survey and a study questionnaire. ImmuneRACE Cohort 3 recovered participants were defined by two consecutive negative NP/OP PCR tests, healthcare professional clearance, or symptom resolution. In the prospective study, whole blood, serum and a nasopharyngeal or oropharyngeal swab were collected from each participant by mobile phlebotomists. Prospective study participants could optionally give additional blood draws and questionnaires over a roughly two-month period. Blood samples from the prospective study were shipped frozen or at room temperature prior to DNA extraction. Remarks on this clone: Its antigen is still unknown. No much larger clone is present one base from it, and per-base qualities are unavailable.

The germline V gene encodes CDR1 ENHRY and CDR2 SYGVKD. The CDR3 numbers 16 residues from cysteine through phenylalanine. CDR3 DNA only is kept here, 48 bases in frame from base 1. V and J are truncated by 0 bases and 2 bases respectively, leaving an intervening sequence of 13 bases. The sequence came from a woman under 40 who had recovered from COVID-19. The V gene is TRBV10-3 and the J gene is TRBJ1-2; the D gene is perhaps TRBD1, on 5 matching bases. The sample comprised PBMCs or T cells enriched from blood (not recorded which). The nucleotides read TGTGCCATCAGTGAGTCTTGGGGGGAGTCGAACTATGGCTACACCTTC. Its protein reads: CAISESWGESNYGYTF.